This T cell receptor beta chain stems from a study of shared clonotypes between healthy human individuals. Study details: Used for every donor were three CD4 naive, three CD4 memory, two CD8 naive and one CD8 memory plate.

CDR3 length: 17 amino acids. The ends lost 5 bases at V and 5 bases at J; junction bases unmatched: 9. Germline V CDR1 and CDR2: SEHNR, FQNEAQ (reference sequence). CD45RO-negative cells were positively selected for CCR7, leaving out terminally differentiated effector memory CD45RA+ cells. Assay execution took place at the deep level. Genomic DNA of every subset was divided equally among multiple immunoSEQ plates. In replicate PCRs of sorted subsets, approximately 200 ng DNA, some 28,000 T cell genomes, was used. Here immunoSEQ multiplex PCR was the method, and the copy in TCRdb shows in-frame clones only, minus some. Among over 2,000,000 clones listed, over 85% were seen once.

The source of this sequence is a man aged 18 to 30 in good health. Some clones in this sample may be carry-over from other donors' samples. The source material was naive CD8+ T cells from PBMCs. This chain connects TRBV7-9 to TRBJ2-1; TRBD2 agrees at 13 bases. The CDR3 reads CASSHPLTSGRNNEQFF. DNA of the CDR3: TGTGCCAGCAGCCATCCTCTGACTAGCGGGAGGAACAATGAGCAGTTCTTC.